This entry describes one T cell receptor (beta chain). CDR3 length: 13 amino acids. The V and J ends lost 7 bases and 4 bases respectively, with 14 bases between them. Looked up from germline, CDR1 is MNHEY and CDR2 is SMNVEV (reference sequence). This sample was included in a study of cytomegalovirus exposure and HLA in healthy donors. PCR was performed using 60 Vbeta and 13 Jbeta primers. The assay was immunoSEQ multiplex PCR, and TCRdb's table has in-frame clones only and misses some. The table includes some 120,000 clones, 80% detected once. Sequencing was performed on PBMCs. The sequence was obtained from a human donor in good health. V usage is TRBV27 and J usage is TRBJ2-7; tentative D call: TRBD1 (6 bases). In nucleotides, the CDR3 is TGTGCCAGCAAGCTGGGGGCGCCTTACGAGCAGTACTTC. It yields the protein CASKLGAPYEQYF.